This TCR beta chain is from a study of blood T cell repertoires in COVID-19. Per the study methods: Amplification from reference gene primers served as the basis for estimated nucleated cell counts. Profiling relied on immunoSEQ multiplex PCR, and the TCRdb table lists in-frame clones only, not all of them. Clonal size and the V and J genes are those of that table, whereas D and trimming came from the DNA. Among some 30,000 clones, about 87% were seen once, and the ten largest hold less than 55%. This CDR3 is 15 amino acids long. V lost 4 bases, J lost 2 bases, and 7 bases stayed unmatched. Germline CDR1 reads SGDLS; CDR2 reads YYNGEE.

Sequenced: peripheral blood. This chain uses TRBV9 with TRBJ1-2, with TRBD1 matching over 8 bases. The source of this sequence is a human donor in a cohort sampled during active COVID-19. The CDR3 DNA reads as TGTGCCAGCAGCTCACAGGGGGTAGGGAACTATGGCTACACCTTC. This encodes CASSSQGVGNYGYTF.